This T cell receptor (beta chain) derives from a study of beta chain features in type 1 diabetes. Background on the study: Cell yields, age and gender were similar between patients and healthy donors. Overall study findings and caveats: Researchers report that Type 1 diabetes patients had moderately but significantly shorter TCRB CDR3s across all four CD4+ subsets. The influence of HLA type on TCRB rearrangement stayed undetermined.

Expressed TCRB transcripts were sequenced because the isolated RNA had all been reverse transcribed beforehand. Libraries were prepared by immunoSEQ multiplex PCR; TCRdb keeps only in-frame clonotypes and omits some of them. The sample holds around 140,000 clones; around 9% are singletons and the top ten take approximately 0.7%. This clone has more than one count but fewer than ten. Its target is unknown. The clonotype comes from a young man with type 1 diabetes. Sequenced: central memory CD4+ T cells from blood.

The CDR3 spells CASTIRDGGEKLFF. The CDR3 DNA reads TGTGCCAGCACCATCCGGGACGGAGGGGAAAAACTGTTTTTT. V gene TRBV2 combines with J gene TRBJ1-4; the D gene is possibly TRBD1 (5 bases). Per the germline V gene, CDR1 is SNHLY and CDR2 is FYNNEI. The CDR3 extends over 14 amino acids. Trimming left V 7 bases short and J 8 bases short, with 17 bases between.